These 22 T cell receptor beta chains originate from one sample sequenced in a study of T cell responses to AZD1222 COVID-19 vaccine. Sequenced by immunoSEQ multiplex PCR; TCRdb stores in-frame clones only, minus some. The repertoire holds 100,000 to 150,000 clones, with about 90% as singletons. This sample comprised peripheral blood, obtained on day 0 of AZD1222 vaccination. These receptors were collected from an adult in good health.

This chain links TRBV19 with TRBJ2-7, with 11 nucleotides matching TRBD1. Trimming cost V 3 bases and J 0 bases; bases outside gene matches: 4. The CDR3 is 16 residues long. Germline assignment: CDR1 LNHDA and CDR2 SQIVND (reference sequence). DNA of the CDR3: TGTGCCAGTAGTATCCGGGGGACAGGGGGCTCCTACGAGCAGTACTTC. Translated, it gives CASSIRGTGGSYEQYF.

The sample holds a few counts of this clone. The rearrangement joins TRBV6-2 or TRBV6-3 to TRBJ1-2; the D gene is possibly TRBD1 (6 bases). V lost 4 bases, J lost 3 bases, and 12 bases lay in between. Germline V lookup: CDR1 MNHEY, CDR2 SVGEGT. The CDR3 loop spans 14 amino acids. DNA of the CDR3: TGTGCCAGCAGTTTACAGGGACCCTACTATGGCTACACCTTC. Its protein is CASSLQGPYYGYTF.

V usage is TRBV6-5 and J usage is TRBJ1-5; the D gene is possibly TRBD1 (5 bases). Trimming pared 0 bases from V and 5 bases from J, leaving 11 bases between. CDR1 is MNHEY and CDR2 is SVGAGI in the germline V gene. This CDR3 region has 15 residues. Here the CDR3 reads CASSYSGDPDQPQHF. DNA of the CDR3: TGTGCCAGCAGTTACTCAGGGGACCCCGATCAGCCCCAGCATTTT.

This chain uses TRBV18 with TRBJ2-5; no clear D gene. This CDR3 spans 13 amino acids. Germline V gene sequence: CDR1 KGHSH, CDR2 LQKENI. The V gene lost 0 bases and the J gene lost 2 bases, with 4 bases spanning the gap. The CDR3 protein is CASSPPNQETQYF. CDR3 coding DNA: TGTGCCAGCTCACCACCGAATCAAGAGACCCAGTACTTC.

This chain connects TRBV7-2 to TRBJ1-1; a weak D match, TRBD1 (6 bases). Trimming left V 2 bases short and J 4 bases short, with 14 bases between. Looked up from germline, CDR1 is SGHTA and CDR2 is FQGNSA. The CDR3 covers 15 residues. The DNA for the CDR3 is TGTGCCAGCAGCTTAAACAGGGTTATGGGCACTGAAGCTTTCTTT. Translation: CASSLNRVMGTEAFF.

This clone is a singleton in its sample. The chain carries TRBV29-1 and TRBJ1-5, with TRBD1 matching over 8 bases. CDR3 length equals 18 residues. Germline V gene data show CDR1 as SQVTM and CDR2 as ANQGSEA. The ends lost 4 bases at V and 11 bases at J; junction bases unmatched: 25. This chain's CDR3 is CSVADPGQASGKGMAQHF. The CDR3 coding sequence is TGCAGCGTTGCAGATCCGGGACAGGCCTCGGGAAAGGGAATGGCCCAGCATTTT. Using reference TRBV29-1 and TRBJ1-5 for the parts outside the CDR3, the full variable domain is SAVISQKPSRDICQRGTSLTIQCQVDSQVTMMFWYRQQPGQSLTLIATANQGSEATYESGFVIDKFPISRPNLTFSTLTVSNMSPEDSSIYLCSVADPGQASGKGMAQHFGDGTRLSIL.

V gene TRBV28 combines with J gene TRBJ2-2; TRBD1 is a possible D gene (6 bases). Trimming removed 6 bases from V and 1 base from J, with 9 bases in between. This CDR3 has 14 amino acids. Germline V gene data show CDR1 as MDHEN and CDR2 as SYDVKM. CDR3 residues: CASRWGQNTGELFF. In DNA form, the CDR3 reads TGTGCCAGCAGGTGGGGACAGAACACCGGGGAGCTGTTTTTT.

This chain connects TRBV3-1 (or the pseudogene TRBV3-2) to TRBJ2-6; D is unresolved. Germline CDR1 and CDR2: LGHDT and YNNKEL (reference sequence). V was pared by 4 bases and J by 4 bases, with 17 bases between. This CDR3 spans 17 amino acids. This chain's CDR3 is CASSLAGPRSGANVLTF. Here the CDR3 DNA reads TGTGCCAGCAGCCTAGCTGGGCCGCGGTCGGGGGCCAACGTCCTGACTTTC.

This clone occurred once. The chain uses TRBV4-1 and TRBJ2-1; 15 bases fit TRBD2. CDR1 is MGHRA, CDR2 YSYEKL, per germline. Trimming took 0 bases from V and 7 from J; bases not matched to a gene: 7. The CDR3 has 18 residues. CDR3 sequence reads: CASSQDQGLAGGLNEQFF. DNA of the CDR3: TGCGCCAGCAGCCAAGATCAAGGACTAGCGGGAGGGCTAAATGAGCAGTTCTTC.

Note on this clone: The same CDR3 is also encoded by other DNA sequences in this sample. The J gene is TRBJ2-7, the V gene TRBV28; tentative D call: TRBD2 (6 bases). This CDR3 has 12 amino acids. Germline-derived CDR1 and CDR2 are MDHEN and SYDVKM. V lost 3 bases and J lost 4, with 7 bases in between. The CDR3 reads CASSLAGYEQYF. CDR3 DNA sequence: TGTGCCAGCAGTTTGGCGGGGTACGAGCAGTACTTC.

This chain connects TRBV7-3 to TRBJ1-1; D is unclear. Germline CDR1 reads SGHTA; CDR2 reads FQGTGA. The CDR3 length is 13 residues. The V end lost 0 bases, the J end lost 0 bases, and 2 bases lay between the germline ends. The CDR3 region has the DNA TGTGCCAGCAGCTTAACCATGAACACTGAAGCTTTCTTT. It translates to CASSLTMNTEAFF.

V is TRBV6-6 and J is TRBJ2-7, with 7 bases matching TRBD1. This CDR3 is 16 amino acids long. The trim removed 5 bases at V and 7 bases at J, leaving 17 bases unmatched. CDR1 is MNHNY, CDR2 SVGAGI, per germline (reference sequence). In DNA form, the CDR3 reads TGTGCCAGCAGTCGACCCAGGACAGGTGATAGAGGAGAGCAGTACTTC. It specifies CASSRPRTGDRGEQYF.

The gene calls are TRBV15 and TRBJ2-2; TRBD1 matches at 8 bases. The CDR3 has 13 amino acids. V trimming: 4 bases; J trimming: 7 bases; junction bases outside the gene matches: 2. Germline CDR1 reads LNHNV; CDR2 reads YYDKDF (reference sequence). The CDR3 sequence is CATSNRGSGELFF. CDR3 sequence (DNA): TGTGCCACCAGCAACAGGGGGAGCGGGGAGCTGTTTTTT.

V usage is TRBV25-1 and J usage is TRBJ1-2; D is undetermined. V lost 2 bases and J lost 5, with 12 bases in between. The CDR3 has 14 amino acids. Germline V gene data show CDR1 as MGHDK and CDR2 as SYGVNS. CDR3 region: CASSELSAFYGYTF. The CDR3 nucleotides read TGTGCCAGCAGTGAACTATCGGCCTTTTATGGCTACACCTTC.

The chain couples TRBV7-2 to TRBJ2-5; weak D call: TRBD2 (6 bases). Germline loops: CDR1 SGHTA, CDR2 FQGNSA. The CDR3 sequence is 15 residues long. With 3 bases removed from V and 1 base from J, the gap between germline ends came to 12 bases. CDR3 loop: CASSFQGGLQETQYF. The CDR3 DNA is TGTGCCAGCAGCTTCCAAGGAGGGCTCCAAGAGACCCAGTACTTC.

The rearrangement uses TRBV30 and TRBJ2-4; D is ambiguous. Per germline, CDR1 GTSNPN and CDR2 SVGIG (reference sequence). The CDR3 contains 14 residues. V shed 5 bases and J shed 0 bases, with 11 bases lying between them. CDR3 protein: CAWGHQVAKNIQYF. CDR3 nucleotides: TGTGCCTGGGGGCATCAGGTAGCCAAAAACATTCAGTACTTC.

The V and J genes are TRBV6-6 and TRBJ1-1; no reliable D call. The CDR3 is made up of 13 amino acids. V lost 5 bases and J lost 8, with 15 bases in between. Germline V gene lookup returns CDR1 MNHNY and CDR2 SVGAGI (reference sequence). In DNA form, the CDR3 reads TGTGCCAGCAGTGCTCGGATGAGAGCGGAAGCTTTCTTT. This encodes CASSARMRAEAFF.

There are a few counts of this clone. The gene calls are TRBV7-3 and TRBJ2-2; tentative D call: TRBD2 (5 bases). Germline V lookup: CDR1 SGHTA, CDR2 FQGTGA. This CDR3 has 15 residues. V was clipped by 4 bases and J by 1 base, with 10 bases between them. The CDR3 DNA follows: TGTGCCAGCAGCTCCGGGATACTGAACACCGGGGAGCTGTTTTTT. Residues: CASSSGILNTGELFF. Variable domain in full (rest from reference TRBV7-3 and TRBJ2-2): GAGVSQTPSNKVTEKGKYVELRCDPISGHTALYWYRQSLGQGPEFLIYFQGTGAADDSGLPNDRFFAVRPEGSVSTLKIQRTERGDSAVYLCASSSGILNTGELFFGEGSRLTVL.

The chain employs TRBV10-3 and TRBJ1-6; no firm D call. The V end lost 6 bases, the J end lost 13 bases, and 13 bases lay between the germline ends. The CDR3 length is 12 residues. The V gene's germline CDR1 is ENHRY and CDR2 SYGVKD. Here the CDR3 DNA reads TGTGCCATCAGCCCTGCCGTTGGGCCCCTCCACTTT. Translated, it gives CAISPAVGPLHF.

This clone was counted once. The rearrangement uses TRBV29-1 and TRBJ1-2; D possibly corresponds to TRBD1 (5 bases). CDR1 SQVTM and CDR2 ANQGSEA come from the germline V gene. V lost 6 bases and J lost 8, with 22 bases in between. The CDR3 runs 14 residues. In DNA form, the CDR3 reads TGCAGCGTCCTCAGGGCGGGGCGCGCGGGGGGCTACACCTTC. It translates to CSVLRAGRAGGYTF.

V and J are TRBV15 and TRBJ1-1, with D maybe TRBD1 (5 bases). The CDR3 runs to 15 residues. V lost 2 bases, J lost 1 base, and 11 bases lay in between. Germline CDR1 reads LNHNV; CDR2 reads YYDKDF (reference sequence). The CDR3 region is CATSRIRGANTEAFF. Here the CDR3 DNA reads TGTGCCACCAGCAGAATAAGGGGTGCGAACACTGAAGCTTTCTTT.

V is TRBV9 and J is TRBJ1-2; no clear D. V gave up 0 bases and J gave up 5 bases, with 14 bases separating them. CDR3 length: 15 amino acids. Looked up from germline, CDR1 is SGDLS and CDR2 is YYNGEE. The chain's CDR3 is CASSVGAATLYGYTF. Written as DNA, the CDR3 is TGTGCCAGCAGCGTAGGGGCGGCAACTCTATATGGCTACACCTTC. The complete variable domain, with remaining parts taken from reference TRBV9 and TRBJ1-2, reads DSGVTQTPKHLITATGQRVTLRCSPRSGDLSVYWYQQSLDQGLQFLIQYYNGEERAKGNILERFSAQQFPDLHSELNLSSLELGDSALYFCASSVGAATLYGYTFGSGTRLTVV.